This T cell receptor beta chain derives from a study of cytomegalovirus exposure and HLA in healthy donors. A word on this clone: The antigen remains unidentified.

The V and J ends lost 6 bases and 0 bases respectively, with 9 bases between them. CDR3 length: 14 residues. Germline CDR1 and CDR2: MNHEY and SMNVEV (reference sequence). 60 Vbeta and 13 Jbeta primers were used in PCR. Method: immunoSEQ multiplex PCR; TCRdb's copy keeps in-frame clones and lacks some. The table records about 120,000 clones, roughly 76% of them present only once. The study, taken as a whole, reports: TCR beta sequences reportedly predicted most subjects' HLA-A and HLA-B alleles accurately. At a 0.05 false discovery rate, a later analysis found 15,000 to 20,000 TCR beta sequences to be associated with HLA alleles. As a later analysis revealed, most CMV-associated TCR beta chains appeared HLA-restricted. It was only CMV serostatus that was available as immune exposure information.

V is TRBV27 and J is TRBJ1-5; D gene unclear. The TCR comes from a man in his fifties or sixties in good health and CMV-seropositive. The specimen was PBMCs. The CDR3 region is CASRAGYSNQPQHF. CDR3 DNA: TGTGCCAGCAGAGCAGGATATAGCAATCAGCCCCAGCATTTT.